This T cell receptor (beta chain) was documented in a study of shared clonotypes between healthy human individuals (dated by TCRdb to about 2020). In the study overall: The cohort comprised two women and a few men aged 18 to 49 years. To estimate repertoire size and how much clonotype sharing occurs between individuals, the study deeply sequenced the blood TCR repertoires of five or six healthy adults. Different laboratories and diverse techniques were used to prepare libraries and sequence TCR repertoires, to increase sequencing depth and limit assay-specific biases. Between about 0.8 and 9 billion PBMCs per donor were obtained by leukapheresis.

Inclusive of the bounding cysteine and phenylalanine, the CDR3 is 14 residues long. The entry retains the CDR3 DNA only, 42 bases that are in frame from base 1. Via the germline V gene (reference sequence), CDR1 is GTSNPN and CDR2 SVGIG. V and J are truncated by 1 base and 0 bases respectively, leaving an intervening sequence of 8 bases. This clone showed up just a few times. The antigen this receptor binds is unknown. Base qualities are not provided; no much larger clone lies one nucleotide away. Other nucleotide sequences from this sample produce the same CDR3. TCR CDR3 regions were amplified from genomic DNA by multiplex PCR using the deep immunoSEQ assay. Genomic DNA extracted from each cell subset was distributed evenly over all wells of several immunoSEQ 96-well plates, and each plate served as one replicate. For unsorted PBMC, 250 to 300 ng of genomic DNA, equivalent to about 32,000 T cell genomes, went into each replicate PCR. Ten immunoSEQ deep assay plates were used to sequence unsorted PBMC genomic DNA. The purified libraries were quantified using a Qubit 3.0 fluorometer, sized with a Bioanalyzer 2100, and then quantified again using the KAPA Library Quantification kit. Every immunoSEQ 96-well plate was sequenced on a dedicated single-read 150-cycle Illumina NextSeq 550 flow cell. Regarding the original processing steps: Because only junctional sequences without quality scores were contained in the immunoSEQ output, filtering matching that applied to full-length reads could not be performed. Sequences were annotated with PyIR, a Python wrapper for IgBLAST v1.9, using IMGT germline references to assign V/J genes and CDR3. Reads with weak V/J assignments (E-value above 1e-6), missing CDR3, stop codons, out-of-frame junctions, or ambiguous translated residues were removed. A V3J clonotype was defined by an identical inferred V gene, J gene, and CDR3 amino acid sequence. The percentage overlap between two repertoires was calculated by dividing the number of shared unique clonotypes by the size of the smaller repertoire. Three approaches were used to assess repertoire richness: RTK rarefaction, the Chao1 estimator, and Recon v2.1 estimates of unobserved clonotypes. TCRdb obtained this table from immuneACCESS and retained in-frame rearrangements with V and J assigned. These tables miss some clones; where compared with another copy, unresolved V genes account for less than half of the shortfall, and the remainder is unexplained. That table supplies the V and J calls and clone size; D and trimming were determined from the DNA. The table for this sample lists about 480,000 clones; about 79% of them were counted only once. Under 15% of the sample comes from the top ten.

Overall study results and their limits: Based on pairwise subsampling, the degree of clonotype sharing among donors was expected to be affected by sequencing depth. The small number of donors limited the genetic and exposure-history diversity represented. Sampling was restricted to blood, and TCR repertoires in tissues likely differ from the TCR repertoires found in blood.

The donors were healthy, HIV-negative adults who had no recently reported acute infections or vaccinations. Every donor was a Caucasian adult residing in Nashville, Tennessee, USA. For unsorted samples, approximately 84 million PBMCs were counted, and genomic DNA was extracted using the QIAamp DNA Blood Mini kit. Blood was collected by leukapheresis, and PBMCs were isolated by Ficoll-Histopaque density gradient centrifugation and then cryopreserved in liquid nitrogen vapor phase. The sequencing sample was made of PBMCs. The chain was built from TRBV30 and TRBJ2-3; a tentative D match to TRBD2 spans 6 bases. The TCR originated in a woman between 35 and 50 years old in good health. Some clones in this sample may be carry-over from other donors' samples. The nucleotides read TGTGCCTGGAGTGACGGGACTAGCACAGATACGCAGTATTTT. Translated, it reads CAWSDGTSTDTQYF. The entire variable domain, with the stretches around the CDR3 drawn from the reference TRBV30 and TRBJ2-3 proteins, is SQTIHQWPATLVQPVGSPLSLECTVEGTSNPNLYWYRQAAGRGLQLLFYSVGIGQISSEVPQNLSASRPQDRQFILSSKKLLLSDSGFYLCAWSDGTSTDTQYFGPGTRLTVL.